This T cell receptor beta chain was sequenced during a study of blood T cell repertoires in COVID-19. The table came from immunoSEQ multiplex PCR; TCRdb's copy has only in-frame clones and leaves some out. The sample has around 100,000 clones; about 83% are singletons. CDR1 is MNHNY and CDR2 is SVGAGI in the germline V gene (reference sequence). V shed 6 bases and J 6 bases; nucleotides not matched to a gene: 2. This CDR3 is 13 amino acids long. The sequenced sample was peripheral blood. The TCR originated in a human donor in a cohort sampled during active COVID-19. The chain joins TRBV6-6 to TRBJ2-2, with 9 bases matching TRBD1. The CDR3 here is CASRRQGAGELFF. CDR3 nucleotides: TGTGCCAGCAGGCGACAGGGGGCCGGGGAGCTGTTTTTT.